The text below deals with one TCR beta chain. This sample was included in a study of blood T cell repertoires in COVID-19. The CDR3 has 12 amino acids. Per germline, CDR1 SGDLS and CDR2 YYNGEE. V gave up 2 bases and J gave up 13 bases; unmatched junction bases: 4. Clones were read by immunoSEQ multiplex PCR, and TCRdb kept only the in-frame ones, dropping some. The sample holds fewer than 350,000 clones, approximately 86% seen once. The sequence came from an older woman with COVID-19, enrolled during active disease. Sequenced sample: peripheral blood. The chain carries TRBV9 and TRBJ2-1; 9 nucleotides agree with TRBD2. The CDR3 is CASSVAGGPQFF. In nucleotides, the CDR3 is TGTGCCAGCAGCGTGGCGGGGGGGCCCCAGTTCTTC.